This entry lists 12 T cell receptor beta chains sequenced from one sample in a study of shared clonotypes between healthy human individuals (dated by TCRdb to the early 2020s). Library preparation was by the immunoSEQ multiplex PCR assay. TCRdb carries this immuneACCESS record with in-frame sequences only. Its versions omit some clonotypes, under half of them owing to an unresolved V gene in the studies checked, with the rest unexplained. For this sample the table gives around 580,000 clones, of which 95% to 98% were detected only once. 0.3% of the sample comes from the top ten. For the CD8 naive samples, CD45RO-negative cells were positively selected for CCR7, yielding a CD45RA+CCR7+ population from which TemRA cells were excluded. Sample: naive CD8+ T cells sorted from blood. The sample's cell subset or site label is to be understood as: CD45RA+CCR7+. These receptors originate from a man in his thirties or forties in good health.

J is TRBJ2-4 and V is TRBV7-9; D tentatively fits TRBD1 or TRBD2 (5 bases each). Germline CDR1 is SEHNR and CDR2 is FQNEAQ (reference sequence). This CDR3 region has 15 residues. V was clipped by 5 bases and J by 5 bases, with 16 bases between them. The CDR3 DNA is TGTGCCAGCAGCAGCCTATCCGGGGCTGAAAACATTCAGTACTTC. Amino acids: CASSSLSGAENIQYF. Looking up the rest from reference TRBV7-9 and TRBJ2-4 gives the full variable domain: DTGVSQNPRHKITKRGQNVTFRCDPISEHNRLYWYRQTLGQGPEFLTYFQNEAQLEKSRLLSDRFSAERPKGSFSTLEIQRTEQGDSAMYLCASSSLSGAENIQYFGAGTRLSVL.

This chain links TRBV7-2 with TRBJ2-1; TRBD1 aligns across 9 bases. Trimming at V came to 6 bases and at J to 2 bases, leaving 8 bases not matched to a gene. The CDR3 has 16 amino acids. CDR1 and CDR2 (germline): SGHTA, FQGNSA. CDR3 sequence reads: CASRVDRGSTYNEQFF. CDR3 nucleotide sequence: TGTGCCAGCAGAGTTGACAGGGGGTCTACCTACAATGAGCAGTTCTTC.

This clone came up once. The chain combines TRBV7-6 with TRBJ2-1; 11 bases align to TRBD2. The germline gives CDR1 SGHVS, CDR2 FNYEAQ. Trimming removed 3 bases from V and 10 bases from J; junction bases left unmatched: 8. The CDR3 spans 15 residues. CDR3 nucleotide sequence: TGTGCCAGCAGCTTTCTAGCGGGAGGTTTAGGAGAGCAGTTCTTC. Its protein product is CASSFLAGGLGEQFF.

The CDR3 bases are TGTGCCACCAGCAGCCCCGGGGGGGACGAGCAGTACTTC. As protein: CATSSPGGDEQYF. The rearrangement joins TRBV15 to TRBJ2-7; TRBD2 agrees at 8 bases. The V gene's germline CDR1 is LNHNV and CDR2 YYDKDF (reference sequence). The trim removed 3 bases at V and 5 bases at J, leaving 3 bases unmatched. This CDR3 has 13 amino acids.

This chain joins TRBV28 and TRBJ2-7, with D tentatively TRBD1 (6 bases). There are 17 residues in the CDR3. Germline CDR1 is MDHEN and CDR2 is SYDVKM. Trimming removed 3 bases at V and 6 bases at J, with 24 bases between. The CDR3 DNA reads TGTGCCAGCAGTTTCCCGTACCGGTCCACAGGGTTTTCCGAGCAGTACTTC. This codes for CASSFPYRSTGFSEQYF.

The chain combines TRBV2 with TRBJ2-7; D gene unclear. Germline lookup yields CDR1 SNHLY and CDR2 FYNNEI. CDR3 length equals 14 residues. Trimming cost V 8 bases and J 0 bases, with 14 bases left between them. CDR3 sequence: CASDGKRRSYEQYF. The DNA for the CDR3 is TGTGCCAGCGACGGCAAGCGACGCTCCTACGAGCAGTACTTC.

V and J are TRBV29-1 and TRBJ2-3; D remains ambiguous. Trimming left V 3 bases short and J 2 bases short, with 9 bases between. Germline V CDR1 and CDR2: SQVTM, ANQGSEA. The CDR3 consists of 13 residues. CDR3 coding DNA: TGCAGCGTTGAGGGGTTGGCCACAGATACGCAGTATTTT. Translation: CSVEGLATDTQYF.

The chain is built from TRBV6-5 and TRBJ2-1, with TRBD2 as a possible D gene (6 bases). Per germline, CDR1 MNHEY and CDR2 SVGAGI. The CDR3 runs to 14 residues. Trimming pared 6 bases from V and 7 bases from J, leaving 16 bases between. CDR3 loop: CASSPAGSSNEQFF. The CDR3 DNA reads TGTGCCAGCAGCCCGGCCGGGAGCTCAAATGAGCAGTTCTTC.

CDR3 region: CASSLTSGRGAKNIQYF. As DNA, the CDR3 is TGTGCCAGCAGCTTAACAAGTGGTAGGGGAGCCAAAAACATTCAGTACTTC. This rearrangement joins TRBV11-2 to TRBJ2-4; weak D call: TRBD1 (5 bases). V lost 2 bases to trimming and J lost 0 bases, with 14 bases between them. The CDR3 sequence is 17 residues long. From germline, CDR1 is SGHAT and CDR2 FQNNGV.

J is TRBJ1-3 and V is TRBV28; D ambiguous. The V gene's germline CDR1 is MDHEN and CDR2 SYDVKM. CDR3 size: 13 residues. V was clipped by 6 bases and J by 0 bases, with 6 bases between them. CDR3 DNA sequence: TGTGCCAGCAGACTACACTCTGGAAACACCATATATTTT. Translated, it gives CASRLHSGNTIYF.

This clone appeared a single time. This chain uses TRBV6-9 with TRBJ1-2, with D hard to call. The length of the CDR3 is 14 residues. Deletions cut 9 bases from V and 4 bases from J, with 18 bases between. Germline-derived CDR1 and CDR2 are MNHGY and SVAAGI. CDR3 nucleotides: TGTGCCAGTATCACGACGCGTCGCGTCTATGGCTACACCTTC. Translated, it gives CASITTRRVYGYTF.

This CDR3 reads CASSLVTVQETQYF. In DNA form, the CDR3 reads TGTGCCAGCAGCTTAGTCACCGTCCAAGAGACCCAGTACTTC. The chain combines TRBV7-9 with TRBJ2-5; D is undetermined. Trimming removed 1 base at V and 1 base at J, with 7 bases between. Germline CDR1 SEHNR, CDR2 FQNEAQ (reference sequence). The CDR3 is 14 residues long.